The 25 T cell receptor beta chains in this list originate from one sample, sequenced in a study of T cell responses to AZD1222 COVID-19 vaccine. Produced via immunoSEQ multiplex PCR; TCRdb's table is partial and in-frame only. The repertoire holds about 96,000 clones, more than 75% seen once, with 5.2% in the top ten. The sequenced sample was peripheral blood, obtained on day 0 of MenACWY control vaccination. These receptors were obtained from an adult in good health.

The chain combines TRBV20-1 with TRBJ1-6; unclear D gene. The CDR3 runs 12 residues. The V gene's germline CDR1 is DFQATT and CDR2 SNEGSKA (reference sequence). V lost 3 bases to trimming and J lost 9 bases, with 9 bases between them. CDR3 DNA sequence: TGCAGTGCTAGTCCCCCGATTTCACCCCTCCACTTT. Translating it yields CSASPPISPLHF.

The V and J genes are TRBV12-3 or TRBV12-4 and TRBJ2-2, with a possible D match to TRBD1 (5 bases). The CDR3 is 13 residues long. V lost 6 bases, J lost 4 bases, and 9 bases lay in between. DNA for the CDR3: TGTGCCAGCAGGCGAGACAGCACCGGGGAGCTGTTTTTT. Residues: CASRRDSTGELFF.

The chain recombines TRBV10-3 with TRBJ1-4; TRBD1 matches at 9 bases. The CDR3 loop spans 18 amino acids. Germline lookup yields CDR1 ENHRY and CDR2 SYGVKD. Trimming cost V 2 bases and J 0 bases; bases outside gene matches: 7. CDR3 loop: CAISETGQGKATNEKLFF. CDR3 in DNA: TGTGCCATCAGTGAGACTGGACAGGGGAAGGCAACTAATGAAAAACTGTTTTTT.

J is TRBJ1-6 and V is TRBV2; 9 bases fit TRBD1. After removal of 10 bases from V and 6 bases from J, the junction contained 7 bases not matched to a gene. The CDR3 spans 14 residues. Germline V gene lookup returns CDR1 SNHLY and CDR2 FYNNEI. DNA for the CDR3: TGTGCCAACAATCCGGGACAGGGTAATTCACCCCTCCACTTT. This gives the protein CANNPGQGNSPLHF.

The CDR3 sequence: CASSSGLPYEQYF. The CDR3 DNA reads as TGTGCCAGCAGTTCGGGACTGCCGTACGAGCAGTACTTC. The chain employs TRBV28 and TRBJ2-7; D perhaps matches TRBD2 (6 bases). The CDR3 runs to 13 residues. Germline V gene data show CDR1 as MDHEN and CDR2 as SYDVKM. Deletions cut 4 bases from V and 4 bases from J, with 11 bases between.

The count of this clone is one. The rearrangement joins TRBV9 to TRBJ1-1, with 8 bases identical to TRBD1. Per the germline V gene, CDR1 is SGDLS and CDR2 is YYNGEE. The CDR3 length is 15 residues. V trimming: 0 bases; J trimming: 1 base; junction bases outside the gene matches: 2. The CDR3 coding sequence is TGTGCCAGCAGCGTAGGCCAGGGGGCGAACACTGAAGCTTTCTTT. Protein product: CASSVGQGANTEAFF.

The CDR3 loop is CASSLDRGGDTQYF. The CDR3 nucleotides read TGTGCCAGCAGCTTAGACAGGGGCGGAGATACGCAGTATTTT. The rearrangement joins TRBV11-1 to TRBJ2-3; TRBD1 matches 7 bases. Germline V gives CDR1 SGHAT, CDR2 FQDESV (reference sequence). V trimming: 1 base; J trimming: 5 bases; junction bases outside the gene matches: 3. This CDR3 contains 14 residues.

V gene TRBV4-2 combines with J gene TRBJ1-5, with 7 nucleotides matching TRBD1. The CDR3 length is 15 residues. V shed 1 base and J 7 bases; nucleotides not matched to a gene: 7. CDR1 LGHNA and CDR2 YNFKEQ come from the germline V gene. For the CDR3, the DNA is TGTGCCAGCAGCCAAGCGGGCAGGGGGGACCAGCCCCAGCATTTT. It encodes CASSQAGRGDQPQHF.

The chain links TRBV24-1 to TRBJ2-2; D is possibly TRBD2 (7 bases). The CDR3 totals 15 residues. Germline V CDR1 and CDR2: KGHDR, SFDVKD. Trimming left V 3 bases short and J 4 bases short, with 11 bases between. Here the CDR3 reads CATSDAGAGTGELFF. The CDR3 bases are TGTGCCACCAGTGATGCGGGGGCTGGCACCGGGGAGCTGTTTTTT.

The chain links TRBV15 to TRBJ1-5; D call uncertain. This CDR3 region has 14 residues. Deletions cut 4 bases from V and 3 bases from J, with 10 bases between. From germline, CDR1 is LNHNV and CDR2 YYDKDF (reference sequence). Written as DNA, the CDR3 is TGTGCCACCAGCACTGGCAGGTTCAATCAGCCCCAGCATTTT. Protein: CATSTGRFNQPQHF.

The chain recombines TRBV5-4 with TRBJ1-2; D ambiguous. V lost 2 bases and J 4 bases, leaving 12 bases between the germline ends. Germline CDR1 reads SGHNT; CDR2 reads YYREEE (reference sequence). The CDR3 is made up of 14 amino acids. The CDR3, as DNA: TGTGCCAGCAGCTTCGACAAGGAAACCTATGGCTACACCTTC. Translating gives CASSFDKETYGYTF.

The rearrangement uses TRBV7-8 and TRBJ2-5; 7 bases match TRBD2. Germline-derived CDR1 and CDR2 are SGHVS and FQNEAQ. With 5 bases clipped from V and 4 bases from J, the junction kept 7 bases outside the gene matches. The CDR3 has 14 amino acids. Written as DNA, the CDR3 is TGTGCCAGCAGCCCGGGACTAAGAGGAGAGACCCAGTACTTC. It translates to CASSPGLRGETQYF. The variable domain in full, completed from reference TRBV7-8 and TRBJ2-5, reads GAGVSQSPRYKVAKRGQDVALRCDPISGHVSLFWYQQALGQGPEFLTYFQNEAQLDKSGLPSDRFFAERPEGSVSTLKIQRTQQEDSAVYLCASSPGLRGETQYFGPGTRLLVL.

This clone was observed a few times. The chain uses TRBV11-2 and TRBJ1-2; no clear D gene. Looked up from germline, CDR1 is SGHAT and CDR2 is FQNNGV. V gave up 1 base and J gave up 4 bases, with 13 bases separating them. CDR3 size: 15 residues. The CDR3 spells CASSLGIGRSYGYTF. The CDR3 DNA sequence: TGTGCCAGCAGCTTAGGGATAGGGAGATCCTATGGCTACACCTTC.

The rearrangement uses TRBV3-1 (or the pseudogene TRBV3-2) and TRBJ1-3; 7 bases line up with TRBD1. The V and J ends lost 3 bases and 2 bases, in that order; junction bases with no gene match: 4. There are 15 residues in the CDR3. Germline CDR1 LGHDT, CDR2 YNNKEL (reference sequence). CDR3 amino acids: CASSQNTGAGNTIYF. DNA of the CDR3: TGTGCCAGCAGCCAGAACACAGGGGCTGGAAACACCATATATTTT.

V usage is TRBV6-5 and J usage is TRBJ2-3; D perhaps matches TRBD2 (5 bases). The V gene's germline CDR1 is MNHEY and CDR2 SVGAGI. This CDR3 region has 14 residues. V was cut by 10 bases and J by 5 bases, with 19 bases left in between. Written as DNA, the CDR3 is TGTGCCACCCGAGGGAGAGTCCGGGTAGATACGCAGTATTTT. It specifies CATRGRVRVDTQYF.

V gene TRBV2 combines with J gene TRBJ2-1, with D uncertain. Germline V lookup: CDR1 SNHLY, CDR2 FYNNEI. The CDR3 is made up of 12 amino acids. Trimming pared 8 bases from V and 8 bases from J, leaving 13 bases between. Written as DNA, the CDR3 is TGTGCCAGCGGTAGATCTTGGGATGAGCAGTTCTTC. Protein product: CASGRSWDEQFF.

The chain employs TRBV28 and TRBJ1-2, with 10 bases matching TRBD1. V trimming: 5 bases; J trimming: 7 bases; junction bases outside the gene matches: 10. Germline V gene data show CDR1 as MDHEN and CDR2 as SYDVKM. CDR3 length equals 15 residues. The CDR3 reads CASSSRGTGVAGYTF. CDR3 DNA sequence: TGTGCCAGCAGTAGCCGAGGGACAGGGGTGGCTGGCTACACCTTC.

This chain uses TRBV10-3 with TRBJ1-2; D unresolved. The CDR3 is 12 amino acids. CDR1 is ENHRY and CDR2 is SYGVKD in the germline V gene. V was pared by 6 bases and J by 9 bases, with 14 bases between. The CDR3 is CAIRGEGPSYTF. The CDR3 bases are TGTGCCATCAGGGGCGAGGGCCCCAGCTACACCTTC.

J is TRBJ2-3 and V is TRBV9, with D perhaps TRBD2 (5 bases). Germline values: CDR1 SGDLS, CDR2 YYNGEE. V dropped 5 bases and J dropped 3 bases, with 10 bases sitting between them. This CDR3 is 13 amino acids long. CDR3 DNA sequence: TGTGCCAGCAGTAGCGCGGTGACAGATACGCAGTATTTT. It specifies CASSSAVTDTQYF.

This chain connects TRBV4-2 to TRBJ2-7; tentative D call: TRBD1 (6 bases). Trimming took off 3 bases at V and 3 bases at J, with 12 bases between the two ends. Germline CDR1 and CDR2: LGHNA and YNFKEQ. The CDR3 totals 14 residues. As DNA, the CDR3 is TGTGCCAGCAGCCAGTCAGGGACAAACTACGAGCAGTACTTC. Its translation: CASSQSGTNYEQYF.

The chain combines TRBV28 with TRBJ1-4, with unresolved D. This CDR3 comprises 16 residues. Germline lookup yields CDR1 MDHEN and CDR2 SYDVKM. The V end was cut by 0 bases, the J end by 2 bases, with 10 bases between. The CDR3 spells CASSLWRQVTNEKLFF. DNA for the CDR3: TGTGCCAGCAGTTTATGGCGCCAGGTTACTAATGAAAAACTGTTTTTT.

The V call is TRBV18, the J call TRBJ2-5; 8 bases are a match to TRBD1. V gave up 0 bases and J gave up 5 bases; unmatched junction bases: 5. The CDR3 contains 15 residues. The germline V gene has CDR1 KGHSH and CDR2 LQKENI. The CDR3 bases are TGTGCCAGCTCACCACCACAGGGGGGAGCGGAGACCCAGTACTTC. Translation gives CASSPPQGGAETQYF.

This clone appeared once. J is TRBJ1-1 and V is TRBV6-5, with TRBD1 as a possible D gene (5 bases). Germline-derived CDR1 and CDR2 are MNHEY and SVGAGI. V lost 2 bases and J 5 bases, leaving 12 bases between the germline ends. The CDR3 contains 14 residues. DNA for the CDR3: TGTGCCAGCAGTTACCCCGGTGGGGGTACTGAAGCTTTCTTT. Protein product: CASSYPGGGTEAFF.

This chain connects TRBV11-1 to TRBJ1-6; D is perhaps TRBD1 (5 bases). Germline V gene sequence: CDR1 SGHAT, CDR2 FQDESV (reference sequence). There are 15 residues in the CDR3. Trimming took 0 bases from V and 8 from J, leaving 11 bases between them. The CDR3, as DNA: TGTGCCAGCAGCTTAGCGCTCCAGGGAGATTCACCCCTCCACTTT. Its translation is CASSLALQGDSPLHF.

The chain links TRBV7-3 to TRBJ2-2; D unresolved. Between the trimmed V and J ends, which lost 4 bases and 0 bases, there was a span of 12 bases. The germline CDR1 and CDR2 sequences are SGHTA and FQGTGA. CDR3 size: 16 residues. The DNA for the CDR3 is TGTGCCAGCAGCTCCGTCAGCGTACCGAACACCGGGGAGCTGTTTTTT. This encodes CASSSVSVPNTGELFF.